These T cell receptor beta chains were read from a single sample in a study of identical twins. TCRdb processed the 5' RACE reads anew with MiXCR; each CDR3 protein has one entry. The table has hundreds of thousands of distinct CDR3 sequences, more than 20% seen once. This same sample was also part of a study on yellow fever vaccine responses in identical twins.

Sequencing used CD4+ T cells sorted from blood. These receptors came from a young woman in good health. CDR3s include the opening cysteine and the closing phenylalanine or tryptophan.

CDR3 length: 17; V gene: TRBV5-1; J gene: TRBJ2-3; CDR3 protein: CASSLAVTGDSTDTQYF
CDR3 length: 17; V gene: TRBV6-5; J gene: TRBJ2-1; CDR3 protein: CASSYSNSLAGVNEQFF
CDR3 length: 14; V gene: TRBV12-3/TRBV12-4; J gene: TRBJ2-1; CDR3 protein: CASSLRTPSNEQFF
CDR3 length: 14; V gene: TRBV27; J gene: TRBJ1-2; CDR3 protein: CASSLSLQGTGYTF
CDR3 length: 14; V gene: TRBV5-8; J gene: TRBJ1-1; CDR3 protein: CASSDIARDTEAFF
CDR3 length: 14; V gene: TRBV2; J gene: TRBJ2-3; CDR3 protein: CASSEPTATDTQYF
CDR3 length: 17; V gene: TRBV7-2; J gene: TRBJ2-5; CDR3 protein: CASSWGLADLIQETQYF
CDR3 length: 16; V gene: TRBV28; J gene: TRBJ2-3; CDR3 protein: CASSARGGAFTDTQYF
CDR3 length: 16; V gene: TRBV7-6; J gene: TRBJ1-1; CDR3 protein: CASSLEWQGSSSEAFF
CDR3 length: 14; V gene: TRBV7-9; J gene: TRBJ2-3; CDR3 protein: CASSSPTEQYTQYF
CDR3 length: 16; V gene: TRBV20-1; J gene: TRBJ2-3; CDR3 protein: CSALKLPGRTTDTQYF
CDR3 length: 16; V gene: TRBV4-1; J gene: TRBJ2-5; CDR3 protein: CASSQGGLAGAETQYF
CDR3 length: 15; V gene: TRBV12-3/TRBV12-4; J gene: TRBJ1-6; CDR3 protein: CASSFGQGDNSPLHF
CDR3 length: 14; V gene: TRBV7-2; J gene: TRBJ2-2; CDR3 protein: CASSLDSYPGELFF
CDR3 length: 15; V gene: TRBV15; J gene: TRBJ2-1; CDR3 protein: CATSRAGTNPNEQFF
CDR3 length: 15; V gene: TRBV10-3; J gene: TRBJ2-7; CDR3 protein: CAISEAGTPTYEQYF
CDR3 length: 14; V gene: TRBV12-3/TRBV12-4; J gene: TRBJ1-5; CDR3 protein: CASSTGRANQPQHF
CDR3 length: 19; V gene: TRBV7-8; J gene: TRBJ2-1; CDR3 protein: CASSLETSGRGLSYNEQFF
CDR3 length: 14; V gene: TRBV10-3; J gene: TRBJ1-5; CDR3 protein: CAISSQGLIEPQHF
CDR3 length: 14; V gene: TRBV7-9; J gene: TRBJ2-1; CDR3 protein: CASSLVGLAVEQFF
CDR3 length: 14; V gene: TRBV7-2; J gene: TRBJ2-3; CDR3 protein: CASSRRLHTDTQYF
CDR3 length: 17; V gene: TRBV5-1; J gene: TRBJ2-1; CDR3 protein: CASSRLAQGAIANEQFF
CDR3 length: 17; V gene: TRBV4-1; J gene: TRBJ2-3; CDR3 protein: CASSQDLAGGPQDTQYF
CDR3 length: 14; V gene: TRBV29-1; J gene: TRBJ2-2; CDR3 protein: CSGGTSGSAGELFF
CDR3 length: 14; V gene: TRBV18; J gene: TRBJ2-1; CDR3 protein: CASSRRDKNNEQFF
CDR3 length: 15; V gene: TRBV19; J gene: TRBJ2-1; CDR3 protein: CASSIRTGNFNEQFF
CDR3 length: 15; V gene: TRBV6-1; J gene: TRBJ2-5; CDR3 protein: CASSPTQAGKETQYF
CDR3 length: 15; V gene: TRBV4-1; J gene: TRBJ2-2; CDR3 protein: CASSRAWGLPGELFF
CDR3 length: 15; V gene: TRBV7-9; J gene: TRBJ2-1; CDR3 protein: CASSLASGPNNEQFF
CDR3 length: 15; V gene: TRBV3-1; J gene: TRBJ1-1; CDR3 protein: CASSPRFNRDTEAFF
CDR3 length: 16; V gene: TRBV20-1; J gene: TRBJ2-1; CDR3 protein: CSAHSGGPKSYNEQFF
CDR3 length: 18; V gene: TRBV12-3/TRBV12-4; J gene: TRBJ2-1; CDR3 protein: CASRGWGGKSSSYNEQFF
CDR3 length: 16; V gene: TRBV7-9; J gene: TRBJ2-1; CDR3 protein: CASSLLGASNYNEQFF
CDR3 length: 17; V gene: TRBV28; J gene: TRBJ2-5; CDR3 protein: CASSLARLDRVAETQYF
CDR3 length: 13; V gene: TRBV24-1; J gene: TRBJ2-7; CDR3 protein: CATSDRDRYEQYF
CDR3 length: 12; V gene: TRBV6-5; J gene: TRBJ1-1; CDR3 protein: CASTNRGTEAFF
CDR3 length: 16; V gene: TRBV20-1; J gene: TRBJ2-4; CDR3 protein: CSAPSSGSLAKNIQYF